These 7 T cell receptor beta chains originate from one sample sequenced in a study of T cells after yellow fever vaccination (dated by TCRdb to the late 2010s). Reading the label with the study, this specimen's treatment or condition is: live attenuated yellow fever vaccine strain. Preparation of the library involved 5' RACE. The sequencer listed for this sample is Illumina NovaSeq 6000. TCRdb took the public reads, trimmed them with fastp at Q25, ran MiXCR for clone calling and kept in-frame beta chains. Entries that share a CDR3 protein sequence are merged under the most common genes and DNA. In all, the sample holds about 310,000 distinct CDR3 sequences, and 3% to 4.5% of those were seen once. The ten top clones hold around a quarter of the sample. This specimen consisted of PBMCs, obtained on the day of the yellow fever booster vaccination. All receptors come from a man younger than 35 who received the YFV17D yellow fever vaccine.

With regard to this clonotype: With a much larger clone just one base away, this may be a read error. Here the CDR3 reads CTTSDLGEEQFF. For the CDR3, the DNA is TGTACCACCAGTGATTTAGGCGAGGAGCAGTTCTTC. The V gene is TRBV24-1, the J gene TRBJ2-1, with no clear D. CDR3 length equals 12 residues. Germline V gene sequence: CDR1 KGHDR, CDR2 SFDVKD.

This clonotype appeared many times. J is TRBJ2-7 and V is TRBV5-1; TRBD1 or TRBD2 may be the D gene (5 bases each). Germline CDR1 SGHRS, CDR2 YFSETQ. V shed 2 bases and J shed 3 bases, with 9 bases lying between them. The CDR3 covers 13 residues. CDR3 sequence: CASSFGTDYEQYV. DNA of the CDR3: TGCGCCAGCAGCTTCGGGACGGACTACGAGCAGTACGTC.

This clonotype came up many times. In DNA form, the CDR3 reads TGTGCCAGCAGCTCTGGACTAGCGGGGGCCCCGAGCGGGGAGCTGTTTTTT. This gives the protein CASSSGLAGAPSGELFF. This rearrangement joins TRBV11-3 to TRBJ2-2; 13 bases line up with TRBD2. The trim removed 4 bases at V and 7 bases at J, leaving 9 bases unmatched. The CDR3 runs 17 residues. Germline assignment: CDR1 SGHNT and CDR2 YENEEA.

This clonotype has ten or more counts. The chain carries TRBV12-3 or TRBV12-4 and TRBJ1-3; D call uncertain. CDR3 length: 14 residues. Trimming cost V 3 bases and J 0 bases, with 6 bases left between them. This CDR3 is CASSLVNSGNTIYF. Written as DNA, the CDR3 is TGTGCCAGCAGTTTGGTGAACTCTGGAAACACCATATATTTT.

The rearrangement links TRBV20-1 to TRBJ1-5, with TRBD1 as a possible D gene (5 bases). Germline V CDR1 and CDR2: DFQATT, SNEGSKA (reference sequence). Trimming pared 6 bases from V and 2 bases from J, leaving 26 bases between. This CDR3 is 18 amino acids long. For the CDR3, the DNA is TGCAGTGCAAGGAAGACGCGGGACCAGGGCTTTGGCAATCAGCCCCAGCATTTT. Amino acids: CSARKTRDQGFGNQPQHF.

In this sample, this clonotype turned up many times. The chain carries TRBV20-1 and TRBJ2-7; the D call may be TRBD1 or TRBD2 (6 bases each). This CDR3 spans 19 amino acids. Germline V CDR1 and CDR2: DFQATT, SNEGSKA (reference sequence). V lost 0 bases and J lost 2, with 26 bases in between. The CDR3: CSARDSGRFGGGNAYEQYF. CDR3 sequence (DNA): TGCAGTGCTAGAGATTCAGGGAGATTTGGAGGGGGAAACGCCTACGAGCAGTACTTC.

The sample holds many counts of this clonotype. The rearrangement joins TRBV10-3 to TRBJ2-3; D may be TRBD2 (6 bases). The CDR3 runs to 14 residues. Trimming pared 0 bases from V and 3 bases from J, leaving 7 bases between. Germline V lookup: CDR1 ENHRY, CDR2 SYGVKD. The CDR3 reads CAISESGGTDTQYF. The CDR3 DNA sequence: TGTGCCATCAGTGAGTCCGGGGGAACAGATACGCAGTATTTT.